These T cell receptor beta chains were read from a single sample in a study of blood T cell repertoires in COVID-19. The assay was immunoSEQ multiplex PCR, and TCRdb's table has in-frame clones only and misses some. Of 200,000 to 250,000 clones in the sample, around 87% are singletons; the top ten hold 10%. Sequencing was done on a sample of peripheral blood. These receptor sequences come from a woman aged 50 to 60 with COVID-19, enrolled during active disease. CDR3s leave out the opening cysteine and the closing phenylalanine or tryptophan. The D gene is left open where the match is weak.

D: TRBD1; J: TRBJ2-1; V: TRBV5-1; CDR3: ASSSLDRVDEQF
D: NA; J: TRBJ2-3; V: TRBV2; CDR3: ASTVQGTGGTQY
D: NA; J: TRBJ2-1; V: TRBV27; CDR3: ASSSRATMEQF
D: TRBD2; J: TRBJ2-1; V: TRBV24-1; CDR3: ATSDQGTSGFNEQF
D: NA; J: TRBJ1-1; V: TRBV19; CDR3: ASSIGEGTEAF
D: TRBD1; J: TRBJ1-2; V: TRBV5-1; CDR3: ASSLWDSLMGYGYT
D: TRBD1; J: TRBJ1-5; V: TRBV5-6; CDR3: ASSFSPGQGPNQPQH
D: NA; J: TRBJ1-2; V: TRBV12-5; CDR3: ASGLVAGRNYGYT
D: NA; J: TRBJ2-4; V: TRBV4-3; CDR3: ASSQDAQALTKNIQY
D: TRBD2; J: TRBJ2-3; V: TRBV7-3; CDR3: ASSARGSGYTDTQY
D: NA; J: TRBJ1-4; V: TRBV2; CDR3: AARQLTNEKLF
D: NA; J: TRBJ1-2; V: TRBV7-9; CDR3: ASSPQDSRDHYGYT
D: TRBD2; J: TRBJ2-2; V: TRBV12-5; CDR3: ASGLGGLAGFANTGELF
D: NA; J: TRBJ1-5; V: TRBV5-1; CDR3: ASSLASGNQPQH
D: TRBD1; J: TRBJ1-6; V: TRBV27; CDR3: ASSPLTGDSNSPLH
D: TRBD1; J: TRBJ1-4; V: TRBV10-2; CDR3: ASSYRGGIEKLF
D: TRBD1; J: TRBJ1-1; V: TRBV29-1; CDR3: SVGEDRDTEAF
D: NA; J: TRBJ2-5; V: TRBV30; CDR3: AWSGVAQETQY
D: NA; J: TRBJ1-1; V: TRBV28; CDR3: ASSFSGFLGNTEAF
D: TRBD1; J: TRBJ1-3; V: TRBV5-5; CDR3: ASSPYGTDSGNTIY
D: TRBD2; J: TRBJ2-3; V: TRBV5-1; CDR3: ASSPGGLSTDTQY
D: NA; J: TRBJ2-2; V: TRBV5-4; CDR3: ASSLGGRGGTGELF
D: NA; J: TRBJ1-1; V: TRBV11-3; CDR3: ASTLVDTEAF